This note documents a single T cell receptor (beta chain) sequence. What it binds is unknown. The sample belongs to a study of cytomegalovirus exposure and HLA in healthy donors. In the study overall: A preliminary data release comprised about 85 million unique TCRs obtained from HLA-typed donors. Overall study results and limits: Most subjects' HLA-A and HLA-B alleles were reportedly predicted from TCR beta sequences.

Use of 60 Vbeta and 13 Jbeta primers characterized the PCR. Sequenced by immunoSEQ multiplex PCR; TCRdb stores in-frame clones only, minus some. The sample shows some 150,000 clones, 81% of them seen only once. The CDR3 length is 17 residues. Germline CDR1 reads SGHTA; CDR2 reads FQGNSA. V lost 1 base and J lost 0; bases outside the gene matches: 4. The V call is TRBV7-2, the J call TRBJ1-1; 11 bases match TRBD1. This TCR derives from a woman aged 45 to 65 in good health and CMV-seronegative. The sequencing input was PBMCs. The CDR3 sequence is CASSLGGQGVMNTEAFF. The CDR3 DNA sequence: TGTGCCAGCAGCTTAGGGGGACAGGGGGTTATGAACACTGAAGCTTTCTTT.